These 11 T cell receptor beta chains came from one sample sequenced in a study of blood T cell repertoires in COVID-19. TCRdb keeps only in-frame clones here, not all; method: immunoSEQ multiplex PCR. The sample yields around 250,000 clones, roughly 91% seen once. Sequencing used PBMCs or T cells enriched from blood (not recorded which). The origin of the receptors is a woman in her twenties or thirties who had recovered from COVID-19.

In its sample, this clone was seen once. The chain couples TRBV28 to TRBJ2-3; 7 bases align to TRBD2. V lost 5 bases, J lost 2 bases, and 13 bases stayed unmatched. Germline CDR1 is MDHEN and CDR2 is SYDVKM. The CDR3 has 17 amino acids. The CDR3 protein is CASSDYWEGGNTDTQYF. The CDR3 coding sequence is TGTGCCAGCAGTGATTATTGGGAGGGAGGGAACACAGATACGCAGTATTTT.

This chain links TRBV6-5 with TRBJ1-4; 8 bases map to TRBD1. The length of the CDR3 is 15 residues. Looked up from germline, CDR1 is MNHEY and CDR2 is SVGAGI. Trimming at V came to 0 bases and at J to 7 bases, leaving 4 bases not matched to a gene. The CDR3 protein is CASSYSGTGGEKLFF. DNA for the CDR3: TGTGCCAGCAGTTACTCTGGGACAGGAGGTGAAAAACTGTTTTTT.

The rearrangement joins TRBV27 to TRBJ2-1, with TRBD2 identical over 14 bases. The junction had 7 bases not matched to a gene; V was cut back by 5 bases and J by 1 base. Germline CDR1 and CDR2: MNHEY and SMNVEV (reference sequence). This CDR3 spans 18 amino acids. For the CDR3, the DNA is TGTGCCAGCAGTCCGGGACTAGCGGGAGTTGGGTCCTACAATGAGCAGTTCTTC. The encoded protein is CASSPGLAGVGSYNEQFF.

This clone was seen a single time. The chain's CDR3 is CASSHRDRGWETQYF. For the CDR3, the DNA is TGTGCCAGCAGTCACCGGGACAGGGGGTGGGAGACCCAGTACTTC. The chain uses TRBV6-5 and TRBJ2-5; TRBD1 matches 11 bases. Per germline, CDR1 MNHEY and CDR2 SVGAGI. Trimming took 5 bases from V and 5 from J; bases not matched to a gene: 7. This CDR3 comprises 15 residues.

The gene calls are TRBV5-6 and TRBJ1-2; D ambiguous. This CDR3 has 12 amino acids. Trimming took 2 bases from V and 4 from J, leaving 6 bases between them. Germline V gives CDR1 SGHDT, CDR2 YYEEEE. CDR3 in DNA: TGTGCCAGCAGCTTATATTCCTATGGCTACACCTTC. It yields the protein CASSLYSYGYTF. Drawing the rest from reference TRBV5-6 and TRBJ1-2, the complete variable domain is DAGVTQSPTHLIKTRGQQVTLRCSPKSGHDTVSWYQQALGQGPQFIFQYYEEEERQRGNFPDRFSGHQFPNYSSELNVNALLLGDSALYLCASSLYSYGYTFGSGTRLTVV.

Regarding this clone: The junction does not match germline at one end; this may be a read error. The rearrangement uses TRBV9 and TRBJ1-1, with TRBD1 as a possible D gene (5 bases). The germline gives CDR1 SGDLS, CDR2 YYNGEE. This CDR3 has 16 amino acids. CDR3 bases: TGTGCCAGCAGCGTAGGGGCAGGGTCATGGAACGCTGAAGCTTTCTTT. This codes for CASSVGAGSWNAEAFF.

This rearrangement joins TRBV10-3 to TRBJ1-2; tentative D call: TRBD1 (6 bases). V was cut by 5 bases and J by 7 bases, with 14 bases left in between. The V gene's germline CDR1 is ENHRY and CDR2 SYGVKD. This CDR3 comprises 13 residues. The CDR3 protein is CAISRDMSSGYTF. The CDR3 DNA is TGTGCCATCAGTAGGGACATGTCATCTGGCTACACCTTC.

The chain employs TRBV11-2 and TRBJ1-1; no clear D gene. With 4 bases removed from V and 5 bases from J, the gap between germline ends came to 14 bases. Germline loops: CDR1 SGHAT, CDR2 FQNNGV. CDR3 length equals 14 residues. The CDR3 DNA is TGTGCCAGCAGCTACCAGGCCTCGGGGACTGAAGCTTTCTTT. Residues: CASSYQASGTEAFF.

The gene calls are TRBV6-2 or TRBV6-3 and TRBJ1-1, with D possibly matching TRBD1 (6 bases). Germline V gene lookup returns CDR1 MNHEY and CDR2 SVGEGT. The CDR3 length is 12 residues. Trimming removed 5 bases at V and 10 bases at J, with 14 bases between. CDR3 loop: CASSPSGGPAFF. CDR3 bases: TGTGCCAGCAGTCCCTCGGGGGGGCCAGCTTTCTTT.

This chain uses TRBV5-1 with TRBJ2-1; TRBD2 aligns across 12 bases. Germline V lookup: CDR1 SGHRS, CDR2 YFSETQ. The CDR3 is 15 amino acids. Trimming removed 4 bases from V and 7 bases from J; junction bases left unmatched: 6. This CDR3 reads CASSLTSGRLNEQFF. The CDR3, as DNA: TGCGCCAGCAGCCTTACTAGCGGGAGGTTGAATGAGCAGTTCTTC.

This clone appeared once. The chain employs TRBV30 and TRBJ1-6; possibly TRBD1 for D (5 bases). The CDR3 is 15 amino acids. The germline V gene encodes CDR1 GTSNPN and CDR2 SVGIG (reference sequence). Trimming took 3 bases from V and 1 from J, leaving 10 bases between them. The chain's CDR3 is CAWRLGQSYNSPLHF. CDR3 bases: TGTGCCTGGAGGTTGGGGCAATCCTATAATTCACCCCTCCACTTT.